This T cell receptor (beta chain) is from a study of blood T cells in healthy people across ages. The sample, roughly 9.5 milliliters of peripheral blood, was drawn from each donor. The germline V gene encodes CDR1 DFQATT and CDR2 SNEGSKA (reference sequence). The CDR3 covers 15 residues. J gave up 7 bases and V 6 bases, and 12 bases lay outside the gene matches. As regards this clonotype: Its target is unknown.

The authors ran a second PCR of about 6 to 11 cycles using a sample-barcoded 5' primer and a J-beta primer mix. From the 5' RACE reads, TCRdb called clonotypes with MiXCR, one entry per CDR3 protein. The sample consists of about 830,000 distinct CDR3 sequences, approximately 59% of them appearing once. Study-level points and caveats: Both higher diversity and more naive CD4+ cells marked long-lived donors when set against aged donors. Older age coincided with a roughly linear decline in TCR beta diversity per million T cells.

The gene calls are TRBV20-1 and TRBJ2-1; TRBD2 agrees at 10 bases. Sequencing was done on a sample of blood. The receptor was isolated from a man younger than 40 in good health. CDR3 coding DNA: TGCAGTGCCGATAGCGGGGGGCTTCAAAGGAATGAGCAGTTCTTC. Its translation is CSADSGGLQRNEQFF.